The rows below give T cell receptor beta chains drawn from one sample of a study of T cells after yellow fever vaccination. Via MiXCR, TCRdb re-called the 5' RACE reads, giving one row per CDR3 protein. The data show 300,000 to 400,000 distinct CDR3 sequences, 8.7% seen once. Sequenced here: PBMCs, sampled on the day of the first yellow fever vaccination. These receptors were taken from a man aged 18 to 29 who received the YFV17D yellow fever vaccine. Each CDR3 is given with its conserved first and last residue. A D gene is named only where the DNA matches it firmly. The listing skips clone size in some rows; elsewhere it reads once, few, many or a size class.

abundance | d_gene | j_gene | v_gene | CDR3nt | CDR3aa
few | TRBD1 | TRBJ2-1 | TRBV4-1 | TGCGCCAGCAGCCAAGAACCGAGTCCCGGGACAGGGTACGGTGAGCAGTTCTTC | CASSQEPSPGTGYGEQFF
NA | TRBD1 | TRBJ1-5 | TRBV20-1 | TGCAGTGTATCAGGGGGTAGCAATCAGCCCCAGCATTTT | CSVSGGSNQPQHF
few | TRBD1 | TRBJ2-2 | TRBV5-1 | TGCGCCAGCAGACGACAGGGGTTCAACACCGGGGAGCTGTTTTTT | CASRRQGFNTGELFF
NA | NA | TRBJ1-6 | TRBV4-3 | TGCGCCAGCAGCCAACGTACGGGGCAGTATCATTCACCCCTCCACTTT | CASSQRTGQYHSPLHF
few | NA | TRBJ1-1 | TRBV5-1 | TGCGCCAGCAGCGCCCGGGGACACCCTAACACTGAAGCTTTCTTT | CASSARGHPNTEAFF
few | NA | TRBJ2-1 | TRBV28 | TGTGCCAGCAGTTCCCCCGGCGGGCGGTATGAGCAGTTCTTC | CASSSPGGRYEQFF
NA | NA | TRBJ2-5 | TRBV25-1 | TGTGCCAGCAGTGAAACGAATAGCGGTTCTGAGACCCAGTACTTC | CASSETNSGSETQYF
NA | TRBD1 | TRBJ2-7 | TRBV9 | TGTGCCAGCAGCGGCGGGACAGGGTACTCCTACGAGCAGTACTTC | CASSGGTGYSYEQYF
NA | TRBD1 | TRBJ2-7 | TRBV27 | TGTGCCAGCAGTCAGGGGGCCTTCTACGAGCAGTACTTC | CASSQGAFYEQYF
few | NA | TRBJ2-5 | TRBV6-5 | TGTGCCAGCAGTTACCGGGAGAAAGAGACCCAGTACTTC | CASSYREKETQYF
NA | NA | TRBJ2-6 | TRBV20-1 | TGCAGTGCTAGTTTCCGGGTGGTTCACTCTGGGGCCAACGTCCTGACTTTC | CSASFRVVHSGANVLTF
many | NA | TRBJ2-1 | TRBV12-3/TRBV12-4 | TGTGCCAGCAGTTTTCCGGCGGGGACGAACGACAATGAGCAGTTCTTC | CASSFPAGTNDNEQFF
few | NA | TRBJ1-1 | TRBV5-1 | TGCGCCAGCAGCTTCAGGGACTCAGATAAGTCCAAGTCTGGGGTCATGAACACTGAAGCTTTCTTT | CASSFRDSDKSKSGVMNTEAFF
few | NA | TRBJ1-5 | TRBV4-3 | TGCGCCAGCAGCCAAGATCGGTACAATCAGCCCCAGCATTTT | CASSQDRYNQPQHF
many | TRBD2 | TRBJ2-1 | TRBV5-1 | TGCGCCAGCAGCTTGGCTAGCGGAGCCTACAATGAGCAGTTCTTC | CASSLASGAYNEQFF
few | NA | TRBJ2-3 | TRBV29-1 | TGCAGCGTTCGTGGGGTTAAGGACGCGTCCACAGATACGCAGTATTTT | CSVRGVKDASTDTQYF
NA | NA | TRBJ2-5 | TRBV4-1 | TGCGCCAGCAGCCAAGCAAGGATTCGAGAGACCCAGTACTTC | CASSQARIRETQYF
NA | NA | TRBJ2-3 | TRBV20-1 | TGCAGTGCTGTGCGGACGGGGGACACAGATACGCAGTATTTT | CSAVRTGDTDTQYF
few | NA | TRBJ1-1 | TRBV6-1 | TGTGCCAGCAGTGGACGACAGTCTGTGTTCGATGAAGCTTTCTTT | CASSGRQSVFDEAFF
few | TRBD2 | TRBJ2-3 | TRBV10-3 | TGTGCCATCAGTGTGGTGGGAGGGGTGGCAGATACGCAGTATTTT | CAISVVGGVADTQYF
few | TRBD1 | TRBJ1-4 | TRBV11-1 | TGTGCCAGCAGCCTATATCGACCCGGGACAGGGTACGCAACTAATGAAAAACTGTTTTTT | CASSLYRPGTGYATNEKLFF
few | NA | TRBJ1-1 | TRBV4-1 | TGCGCCAGCAAAAACATATTGGCCCTACCTGAAGCTTTCTTT | CASKNILALPEAFF
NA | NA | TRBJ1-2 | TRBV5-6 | TGTGCCAGCACCATCCCCCGATTGACAGGAGCTAACTATGGCTACACCTTC | CASTIPRLTGANYGYTF
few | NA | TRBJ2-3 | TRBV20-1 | TGCAGTGCGAACAGGGTTAGCACAGATACGCAGTATTTT | CSANRVSTDTQYF
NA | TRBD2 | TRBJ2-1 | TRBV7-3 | TGTGCCAGCAGCCCAACTCCTAGCGGGGGGGACAATGAGCAGTTCTTC | CASSPTPSGGDNEQFF
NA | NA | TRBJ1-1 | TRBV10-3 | TGTGCCACTTCTCAGGGGTTGACTGAAGCTTTCTTT | CATSQGLTEAFF
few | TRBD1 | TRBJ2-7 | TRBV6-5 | TGTGCCAGCAGCTTACAGGGGGCAGGCTACGAGCAGTACTTC | CASSLQGAGYEQYF
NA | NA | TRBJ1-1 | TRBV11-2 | TGTGCCAGCAGCGCCCGGTGGACTGAAGCTTTCTTT | CASSARWTEAFF
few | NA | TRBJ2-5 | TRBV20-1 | TGCAGTGCTAGAGAGAGTTGGCGGCCCCAAGAGACCCAGTACTTC | CSARESWRPQETQYF
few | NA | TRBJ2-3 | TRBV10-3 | TGTGCCATCAGTGAGAGGGCGCCAACAGATACGCAGTATTTT | CAISERAPTDTQYF
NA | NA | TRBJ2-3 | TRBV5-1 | TGCGCCAGCAGCTTGGCCCTACTAGTCACAGATACGCAGTATTTT | CASSLALLVTDTQYF
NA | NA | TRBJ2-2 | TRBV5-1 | TGCGCCAGCAGCTTGGCCGGGGGGCAGGCCGGGGAGCTGTTTTTT | CASSLAGGQAGELFF
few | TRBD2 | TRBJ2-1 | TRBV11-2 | TGTGCCAGCAGCCCAGCGGGGGACCCTGAGCAGTTCTTC | CASSPAGDPEQFF
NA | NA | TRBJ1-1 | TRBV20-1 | TGCAGTGCTAGAGATGGGGGCACTGAAGCTTTCTTT | CSARDGGTEAFF
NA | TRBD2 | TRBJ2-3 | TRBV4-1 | TGCGCCAGCAGCCCCAAGACTATTACGGGGGGATATACAGATACGCAGTATTTT | CASSPKTITGGYTDTQYF
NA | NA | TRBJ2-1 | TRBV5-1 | TGCGCCAGCAGCCCCACAGGGCAGGGTGAGAATGAGCAGTTCTTC | CASSPTGQGENEQFF
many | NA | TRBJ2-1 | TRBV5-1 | TGCGCCAGCAGCTTGGGGGGTTTCTCCTACAATGAGCAGTTCTTC | CASSLGGFSYNEQFF
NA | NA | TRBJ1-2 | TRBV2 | TGTGCCAGGACAGGCCGCAACTATGGCTACACCTTC | CARTGRNYGYTF
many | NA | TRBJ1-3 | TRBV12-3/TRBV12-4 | TGTGCCAGCAGTTTCAGGCCGCCCTACTCTGGAAACACCATATATTTT | CASSFRPPYSGNTIYF
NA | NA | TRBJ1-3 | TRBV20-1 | TGCAGTGCTAGTATGGGACTTGGAAACACCATATATTTT | CSASMGLGNTIYF
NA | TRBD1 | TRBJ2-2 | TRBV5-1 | TGCGCCAGCAGCCCGGATGACAGGGGGGCCGGGGAGCTGTTTTTT | CASSPDDRGAGELFF
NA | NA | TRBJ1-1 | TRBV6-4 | TGTGCCAGCAGCCAACAGGGTGGCACTGAAGCTTTCTTT | CASSQQGGTEAFF
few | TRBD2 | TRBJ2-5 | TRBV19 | TGTGCCAGTAGTGCTCCCGGTGGAGCGGGGGTGCGAAAGACCCAGTACTTC | CASSAPGGAGVRKTQYF
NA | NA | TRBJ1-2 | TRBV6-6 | TGTGCCAGCAGACAGGTTACCCACTATGGCTACACCTTC | CASRQVTHYGYTF
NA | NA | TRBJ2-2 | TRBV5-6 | TGTGCCAGCAGCTTGGGCAACGGCTACACCGGGGAGCTGTTTTTT | CASSLGNGYTGELFF
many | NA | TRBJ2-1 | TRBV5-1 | TGCGCCAGCAGCTGGGGGTGGAATGAGCAGTTCTTC | CASSWGWNEQFF
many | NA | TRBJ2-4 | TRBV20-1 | TGCAGTGCTGAGGCCCCGGGGGAGAGAAACATTCAGTACTTC | CSAEAPGERNIQYF
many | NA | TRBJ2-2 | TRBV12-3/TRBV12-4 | TGTGCCAGCAGCCGACAGGAGGTCGGGGAGCTGTTTTTT | CASSRQEVGELFF
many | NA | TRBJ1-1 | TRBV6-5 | TGTGCCAGCAGTTACTCGTATTCGGGGATCGGTGGCACTGAAGCTTTCTTT | CASSYSYSGIGGTEAFF
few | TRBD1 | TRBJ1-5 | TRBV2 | TGTGCCAGCAGTGAAATAGGGGGCGATCAGCCCCAGCATTTT | CASSEIGGDQPQHF
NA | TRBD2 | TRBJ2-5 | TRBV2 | TGTGCCAGCAGTGTAACTAGCGGGGGCGGTAAGACCCAGTACTTC | CASSVTSGGGKTQYF
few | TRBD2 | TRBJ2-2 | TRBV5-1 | TGCGCCAGCAGCCATACCGGGACTAGCGGAAACATGGAGCTGTTTTTT | CASSHTGTSGNMELFF